This note documents a single TCR beta chain sequence. Its specificity is not known. Clones were sequenced by immunoSEQ multiplex PCR, and TCRdb holds only the in-frame ones, with some missing. The table shows approximately 9,300 clones, with about 95% occurring only once. The data were taken from a study of graft-versus-host responses after intestinal transplantation. As for the study in general: For around 3 years after anti-thymocyte globulin induction, all recipients took tacrolimus and steroids. General study points: Graft-versus-host to host-versus-graft clonal ratios in allografts were high in patients with graft-donor T cell macrochimerism.

The V gene end was trimmed by 6 bases and the J gene end by 1 base; junction bases not matched to a gene: 6. The CDR3 is made up of 15 amino acids. The germline V gene encodes CDR1 MDHEN and CDR2 SYDVKM. The clonotype originates from a human patient who received an intestinal transplant, so some T cells may come from the graft donor. The sample here was bone marrow, taken 521 days after intestinal transplantation. The chain couples TRBV28 to TRBJ1-5, with 7 bases matching TRBD1. The chain's CDR3 is CASRGTGASNQPQHF. Written as DNA, the CDR3 is TGTGCCAGCAGGGGTACAGGGGCGAGCAATCAGCCCCAGCATTTT.